The 30 T cell receptor beta chains given below trace back to one sample, sequenced in a study of identical twins. Via MiXCR, TCRdb re-called the 5' RACE reads, giving one row per CDR3 protein. The sample records 650,000 to 750,000 distinct CDR3 sequences, around 20% being singletons. This sample also appeared in a second study, on T cells expressing NK-cell markers.

Sample: PBMCs. The receptors come from a woman aged 18-29 years in good health.

This clonotype was picked up a small number of times. The chain has TRBV5-1 and TRBJ1-1; D is uncertain. The CDR3 loop spans 12 amino acids. Trimming left V 5 bases short and J 2 bases short, with 7 bases between. In germline, CDR1 is SGHRS, CDR2 YFSETQ. CDR3 protein: CASRLSNTEAFF. CDR3 nucleotides: TGCGCCAGCAGGTTGTCTAACACTGAAGCTTTCTTT.

The rearrangement uses TRBV12-3 or TRBV12-4 and TRBJ2-3, with D uncertain. V lost 5 bases, J lost 4 bases, and 13 bases lay in between. CDR3 length equals 14 residues. The CDR3 DNA follows: TGTGCCAGCAGTCGCAACTCACTCGCAGATACGCAGTATTTT. Its protein is CASSRNSLADTQYF.

This clonotype showed up many times. V gene TRBV12-3 or TRBV12-4 combines with J gene TRBJ1-2; D unclear. CDR3 length: 13 amino acids. Trimming cost V 5 bases and J 8 bases, with 15 bases left between them. The CDR3 DNA reads as TGTGCCAGCAGTGACCGGTTAAATCGGGGCTACACCTTC. This translates into CASSDRLNRGYTF.

This clonotype turned up a few times. The rearrangement uses TRBV27 and TRBJ2-7, with TRBD2 as a possible D gene (6 bases). Germline V gene lookup returns CDR1 MNHEY and CDR2 SMNVEV (reference sequence). V lost 3 bases to trimming and J lost 3 bases, with 18 bases between them. The CDR3 has 16 amino acids. CDR3: CASSFHLARSHYEQYF. CDR3 coding DNA: TGTGCCAGCAGTTTCCACCTAGCGAGGTCCCACTACGAGCAGTACTTC.

This clonotype turned up a few times. The CDR3 loop reads CASSLSPSGSSYNEQFF. The CDR3 nucleotides are TGTGCCAGCAGCTTATCACCTAGCGGGTCTTCCTACAATGAGCAGTTCTTC. The genes are TRBV7-2 and TRBJ2-1, with 8 bases fitting TRBD2. After removal of 2 bases from V and 1 base from J, the junction contained 7 bases not matched to a gene. The CDR3 has 17 residues. Germline V gene sequence: CDR1 SGHTA, CDR2 FQGNSA.

This clonotype turned up a few times. The chain joins TRBV20-1 to TRBJ2-5; 8 bases match TRBD1. The CDR3 is 11 residues long. The germline V gene has CDR1 DFQATT and CDR2 SNEGSKA (reference sequence). Unmatched junction bases numbered 2, after V lost 6 bases and J lost 5 bases. The CDR3 DNA follows: TGCAGTGCCCAGGGGGCTGAGACCCAGTACTTC. Translated, it gives CSAQGAETQYF.

This clonotype was counted between two and nine times. This chain uses TRBV20-1 with TRBJ1-2; 8 bases fit TRBD1. After removal of 5 bases from V and 4 bases from J, the junction contained 9 bases not matched to a gene. Germline-derived CDR1 and CDR2 are DFQATT and SNEGSKA (reference sequence). CDR3 size: 14 residues. The CDR3 protein is CSARWPTGGYGYTF. CDR3 DNA sequence: TGCAGTGCTCGGTGGCCTACAGGGGGCTATGGCTACACCTTC.

The chain couples TRBV18 to TRBJ2-3; D ambiguous. Germline V gene lookup returns CDR1 KGHSH and CDR2 LQKENI. The V and J ends lost 3 bases and 6 bases respectively, with 16 bases between them. The CDR3 has 15 residues. The CDR3, as DNA: TGTGCCAGCTCACCCCCGGAACGACGACCGGATACGCAGTATTTT. Its protein is CASSPPERRPDTQYF.

The V gene is TRBV27, the J gene TRBJ2-7; the D call may be TRBD1 or TRBD2 (5 bases each). Trimming removed 5 bases from V and 2 bases from J, with 13 bases in between. The CDR3 is 14 amino acids. Germline V gene lookup returns CDR1 MNHEY and CDR2 SMNVEV (reference sequence). The CDR3 bases are TGTGCCAGCAGTCGGGGCCCGCAGCCCTACGAGCAGTACTTC. It specifies CASSRGPQPYEQYF.

This clonotype showed up just a few times. The V call is TRBV6-5, the J call TRBJ1-2, with TRBD1 identical over 9 bases. With 7 bases clipped from V and 8 bases from J, the junction kept 5 bases outside the gene matches. CDR1 is MNHEY and CDR2 is SVGAGI in the germline V gene. There are 12 residues in the CDR3. CDR3: CASIGDRDGYTF. CDR3 DNA: TGTGCCAGCATCGGGGACAGGGACGGCTACACCTTC.

The chain uses TRBV12-3 or TRBV12-4 and TRBJ1-2; TRBD1 aligns across 10 bases. This CDR3 is built from 13 residues. Germline trimming cut 5 bases from V and 7 bases from J; bases unmatched to any gene: 4. The CDR3, as DNA: TGTGCCAGCAGTCCGGGACAGGGGTCTGGCTACACCTTC. Protein product: CASSPGQGSGYTF.

This clonotype was picked up a small number of times. The rearrangement links TRBV20-1 to TRBJ2-7; TRBD1 agrees at 8 bases. Germline V CDR1 and CDR2: DFQATT, SNEGSKA (reference sequence). Trimming cost V 7 bases and J 3 bases; bases outside gene matches: 5. CDR3 size: 12 residues. CDR3 protein: CSVLTGGYEQYF. CDR3 coding DNA: TGCAGTGTCCTCACAGGGGGCTACGAGCAGTACTTC.

This clonotype was recorded a few times. The gene calls are TRBV7-2 and TRBJ1-1; TRBD1 is a possible D gene (6 bases). The CDR3 consists of 15 residues. V was shortened by 1 base and J by 4 bases, with 13 bases between the two germline ends. Per germline, CDR1 SGHTA and CDR2 FQGNSA. The CDR3 loop is CASSLVQGGSTEAFF. The CDR3 nucleotides read TGTGCCAGCAGCTTAGTACAGGGTGGTAGCACTGAAGCTTTCTTT.

This clonotype showed up just a few times. The genes are TRBV6-2 or TRBV6-3 and TRBJ2-5, with D perhaps TRBD2 (5 bases). Germline lookup yields CDR1 MNHEY and CDR2 SVGEGT. Trimming left V 5 bases short and J 5 bases short, with 9 bases between. The CDR3 is 12 residues long. The CDR3 reads CASSVTTETQYF. CDR3 nucleotide sequence: TGTGCCAGCAGTGTGACTACGGAGACCCAGTACTTC.

This clonotype occurred once. V usage is TRBV5-1 and J usage is TRBJ1-2; D gene unclear. Germline assignment: CDR1 SGHRS and CDR2 YFSETQ. Between the trimmed V and J ends, which lost 4 bases and 8 bases, there was a span of 21 bases. This CDR3 comprises 15 residues. The CDR3 loop reads CASSPVRRSLEGYTF. DNA of the CDR3: TGCGCCAGCAGCCCAGTCCGGAGATCTCTAGAAGGCTACACCTTC.

The sample holds a few counts of this clonotype. This chain's CDR3 is CASSGQGRQPQHF. The CDR3, as DNA: TGTGCCAGCAGTGGACAGGGTCGACAGCCCCAGCATTTT. The chain is built from TRBV25-1 and TRBJ1-5; TRBD1 agrees at 7 bases. The CDR3 runs 13 residues. J lost 7 bases, V lost 4 bases, and 4 bases had no gene match. Germline V gives CDR1 MGHDK, CDR2 SYGVNS.

The chain uses TRBV6-1 and TRBJ1-4; D not certain. V lost 8 bases to trimming and J lost 4 bases, with 11 bases between them. Germline V gene sequence: CDR1 MNHNS, CDR2 SASEGT. The CDR3 length is 13 residues. CDR3 in amino acids: CASGGSYNEKLFF. The CDR3 nucleotides read TGTGCCAGCGGCGGTTCGTATAATGAAAAACTGTTTTTT.

There are a few counts of this clonotype. The rearrangement joins TRBV20-1 to TRBJ2-7; possibly TRBD2 for D (6 bases). Trimming left V 2 bases short and J 5 bases short, with 16 bases between. Germline values: CDR1 DFQATT, CDR2 SNEGSKA (reference sequence). The CDR3 is 14 amino acids. The CDR3 region is CSARSPVAGNEQYF. CDR3 bases: TGCAGTGCTAGATCCCCGGTCGCGGGGAACGAGCAGTACTTC.

In this sample, this clonotype turned up many times. The chain carries TRBV12-3 or TRBV12-4 and TRBJ1-5, with 7 bases lining up with TRBD1. CDR3 size: 14 residues. After removal of 6 bases from V and 3 bases from J, the junction contained 5 bases not matched to a gene. The CDR3 region has the DNA TGTGCCAGCAGCAGACAGGGTTTCAATCAGCCCCAGCATTTT. Amino acids: CASSRQGFNQPQHF.

The gene calls are TRBV29-1 and TRBJ2-2; 10 nucleotides match TRBD1. Germline V gene sequence: CDR1 SQVTM, CDR2 ANQGSEA. V trimming: 6 bases; J trimming: 0 bases; junction bases outside the gene matches: 10. The CDR3 runs 17 residues. DNA of the CDR3: TGCAGCGTAGACCCGGGACAGGGGATATCGAACACCGGGGAGCTGTTTTTT. Amino acid sequence: CSVDPGQGISNTGELFF.

This clonotype was recorded at least ten times. V is TRBV20-1 and J is TRBJ1-2; D not certain. The CDR3 has 12 residues. V shed 6 bases and J shed 7 bases, with 15 bases lying between them. The germline CDR1 and CDR2 sequences are DFQATT and SNEGSKA (reference sequence). DNA for the CDR3: TGCAGTGCCCTCGGTGAGGGCTCTGGCTACACCTTC. It encodes CSALGEGSGYTF.

This clonotype appeared a few times. The CDR3, as DNA: TGTGCCAGCAGCACCGGGACAGTCGACTCTGGGGCCAACGTCCTGACTTTC. It translates to CASSTGTVDSGANVLTF. V and J are TRBV9 and TRBJ2-6, with 7 bases lining up with TRBD1. V lost 4 bases to trimming and J lost 0 bases; unmatched junction nucleotides: 7. Germline CDR1 reads SGDLS; CDR2 reads YYNGEE. The CDR3 runs to 17 residues.

This chain links TRBV12-3 or TRBV12-4 with TRBJ2-5; D ambiguous. The V end was cut by 5 bases, the J end by 5 bases, with 9 bases between. There are 12 residues in the CDR3. CDR3 bases: TGTGCCAGCAGTCGCCCCTCGGAGACCCAGTACTTC. Translating gives CASSRPSETQYF.

This clonotype was seen a handful of times. The chain uses TRBV12-3 or TRBV12-4 and TRBJ2-6; 8 positions match TRBD1. Trimming cost V 4 bases and J 0 bases; bases outside gene matches: 11. CDR3 length: 19 amino acids. The CDR3 DNA reads TGTGCCAGCAGTTCGACCTTGGGACAGGCAAGCTCTGGGGCCAACGTCCTGACTTTC. Protein: CASSSTLGQASSGANVLTF.

V is TRBV6-2 or TRBV6-3 and J is TRBJ2-7; D is unresolved. V lost 0 bases to trimming and J lost 3 bases, with 6 bases between them. CDR1 is MNHEY, CDR2 SVGEGT, per germline. The CDR3 extends over 13 amino acids. CDR3 loop: CASSYSWVYEQYF. DNA of the CDR3: TGTGCCAGCAGTTACTCGTGGGTCTACGAGCAGTACTTC.

This clonotype showed up just a few times. CDR3 loop: CASSVEDRGTQYF. CDR3 sequence (DNA): TGTGCCAGCAGCGTAGAAGACAGGGGTACGCAGTATTTT. The V and J genes are TRBV9 and TRBJ2-3; 8 bases match TRBD1. The CDR3 is 13 amino acids. V shed 0 bases and J 8 bases; nucleotides not matched to a gene: 2. The germline gives CDR1 SGDLS, CDR2 YYNGEE.

The chain employs TRBV11-3 and TRBJ2-7; the D gene is possibly TRBD2 (6 bases). The CDR3 consists of 13 residues. Germline V lookup: CDR1 SGHNT, CDR2 YENEEA. The V end was cut by 4 bases, the J end by 3 bases, with 10 bases between. The DNA for the CDR3 is TGTGCCAGCAGCTGGGGACTTCACTACGAGCAGTACTTC. Amino acids: CASSWGLHYEQYF.

The rearrangement links TRBV6-2 or TRBV6-3 to TRBJ2-7; tentative D call: TRBD1 (6 bases). The CDR3 contains 12 residues. Trimming took off 6 bases at V and 9 bases at J, with 15 bases between the two ends. Germline CDR1 and CDR2: MNHEY and SVGEGT. Here the CDR3 reads CASSDSSRGQYF. The CDR3 DNA sequence: TGTGCCAGCAGCGATAGCTCCAGGGGGCAGTACTTC.

This clonotype was found a few times. The rearrangement uses TRBV12-5 and TRBJ2-3; 11 nucleotides match TRBD2. This CDR3 comprises 17 residues. Per germline, CDR1 LGHNT and CDR2 FRNRAP. After removal of 6 bases from V and 2 bases from J, the junction contained 10 bases not matched to a gene. This CDR3 is CASGNSGTSGPTDTQYF. CDR3 in DNA: TGTGCTAGTGGAAACTCCGGGACTAGCGGACCCACAGATACGCAGTATTTT.

The chain combines TRBV12-3 or TRBV12-4 with TRBJ2-2; 9 positions agree with TRBD2. V was pared by 5 bases and J by 7 bases, with 14 bases of the junction left unmatched. The CDR3 is made up of 17 amino acids. CDR3 region: CASSAARSGRIDGELFF. Written as DNA, the CDR3 is TGTGCCAGCAGTGCCGCCAGGAGCGGGAGGATAGACGGGGAGCTGTTTTTT.